This TCR beta chain was sequenced in a study of blood T cells in healthy people across ages. Regarding the study as a whole: Long-lived donors exceeded aged donors in naive CD4+ cells and diversity. The recorded TCR beta diversity per million T cells decreased in a roughly linear manner with age.

Using a J-beta primer mix together with a sample-barcoded 5' primer, a second PCR was run for roughly 6 to 12 cycles. MiXCR was run by TCRdb on the 5' RACE reads, yielding one entry per CDR3 protein. The sample consists of 500,000 to 700,000 distinct CDR3 sequences, about 30% of them appearing once. From germline, CDR1 is MDHEN and CDR2 SYDVKM. Trimming left V 2 bases short and J 4 bases short, with 17 bases between. The CDR3 consists of 16 residues. Total RNA was isolated from each sample in quantities of at least 6 micrograms. Regarding this clonotype: Its antigen remains unknown.

The chain combines TRBV28 with TRBJ1-2; unclear D gene. This clonotype was sampled from a woman aged 80 or over in good health. Sequencing input: blood. The CDR3 DNA follows: TGTGCCAGCAGTTTAATCGGCAGATCTGGCGGCTATGGCTACACCTTC. Translated, it gives CASSLIGRSGGYGYTF.